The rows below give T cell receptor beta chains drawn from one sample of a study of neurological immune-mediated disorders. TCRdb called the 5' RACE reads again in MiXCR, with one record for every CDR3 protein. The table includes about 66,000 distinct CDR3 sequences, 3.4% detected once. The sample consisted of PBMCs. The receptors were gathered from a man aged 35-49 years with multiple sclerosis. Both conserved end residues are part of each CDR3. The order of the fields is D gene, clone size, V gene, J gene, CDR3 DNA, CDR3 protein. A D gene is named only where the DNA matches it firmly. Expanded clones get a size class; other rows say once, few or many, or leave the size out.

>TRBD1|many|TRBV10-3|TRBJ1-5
TGTGCCATCAGTGATGACAGGGGCAATCAGCCCCAGCATTTT
CAISDDRGNQPQHF
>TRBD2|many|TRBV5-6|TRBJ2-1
TGTGCCAGCAGCTTAACCGCCGGGACTAGCTTGATTGAGCAGTTCTTC
CASSLTAGTSLIEQFF
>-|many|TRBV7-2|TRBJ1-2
TGTGCCAGCAGCTTCCCCGGGACCACCCATGGCTACACCTTC
CASSFPGTTHGYTF
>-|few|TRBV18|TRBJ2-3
TGTGCCAGCTCACCACCGGTTCCGACAGTTCTGGGCACAGATACGCAGTATTTT
CASSPPVPTVLGTDTQYF
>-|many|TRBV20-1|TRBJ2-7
TGCAGTGCAAGATATACGGGGTCCTACGAGCAGTACTTC
CSARYTGSYEQYF
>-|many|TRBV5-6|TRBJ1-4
TGTGCCAGCAGACCATTTGGGTTAGATGAAAAACTGTTTTTT
CASRPFGLDEKLFF
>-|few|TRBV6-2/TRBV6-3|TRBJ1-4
TGTGCCAGTCAAAGTTACGCGCTCAGTGAAAAACTGTTTTTT
CASQSYALSEKLFF
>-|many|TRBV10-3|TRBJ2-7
TGTGCCATCAGTGAACGGAATTACGAGCAGTACTTC
CAISERNYEQYF
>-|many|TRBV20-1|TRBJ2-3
TGCAGTGCTACCCACAGGGCTGAAGGTTCTACGCAGTATTTT
CSATHRAEGSTQYF
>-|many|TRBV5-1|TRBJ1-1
TGCGCCAGCAGCTCTCTATATTCGGGGGGAGTGAACACTGAAGCTTTCTTT
CASSSLYSGGVNTEAFF
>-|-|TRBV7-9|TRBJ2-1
TGTGTCAGAAGCCCTAGTGAGGCGGGTGAGCAGTTCTTC
CVRSPSEAGEQFF
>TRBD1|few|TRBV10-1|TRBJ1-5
TGCGCCAGCAGTGATTGGGACAGGGGCAACCAGCCCCAGCATTTT
CASSDWDRGNQPQHF
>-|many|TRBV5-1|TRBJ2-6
TGCGCCAGCAGCGAGCCTAAAGGGACCGACTCTGGGGCCAACGTCCTGACTTTC
CASSEPKGTDSGANVLTF
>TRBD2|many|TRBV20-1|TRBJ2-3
TGCAGTGCTAGACGTTCTAGCGGGACTAGCACAGATACGCAGTATTTT
CSARRSSGTSTDTQYF
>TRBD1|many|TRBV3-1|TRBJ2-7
TGTGCCAGCAGCCCTGGACAGGGTAACTCCTACGAGCAGTACTTC
CASSPGQGNSYEQYF
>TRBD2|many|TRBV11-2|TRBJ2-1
TGTGCCAGCAGCCCACGGACTAGCGGGGGCAATGAGCAGTTCTTC
CASSPRTSGGNEQFF
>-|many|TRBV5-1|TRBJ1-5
TGCGCCAGCAGCTTGGATGGCATGAGCAATCAGCCCCAGCATTTT
CASSLDGMSNQPQHF
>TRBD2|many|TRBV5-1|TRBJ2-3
TGCGCCAGCAGCGTCGGGAGGGCCACAGATACGCAGTATTTT
CASSVGRATDTQYF
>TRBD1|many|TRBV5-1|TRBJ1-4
TGCGCCAGCAGCCCGGACAGGGGAAGCGAAAAACTGTTTTTT
CASSPDRGSEKLFF
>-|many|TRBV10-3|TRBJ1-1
TGTGCCATCACCGTGGGGGGGATGACTGAAGCTTTCTTT
CAITVGGMTEAFF
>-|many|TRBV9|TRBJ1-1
TGTGCCAGCAGCTCCCATCAGGGATCTGAAGCTTTCTTT
CASSSHQGSEAFF
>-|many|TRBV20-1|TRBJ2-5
TGCAGTGCTAGAGGGGGGATTACCCAGTACTTC
CSARGGITQYF
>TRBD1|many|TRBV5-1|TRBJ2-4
TGCGCCAGCAGCTACCTCGAGGGGGCAAAAAACATTCAGTACTTC
CASSYLEGAKNIQYF
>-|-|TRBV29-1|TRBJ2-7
TGCAGCGCCAAACAGGGAGGGTCTCGAGAGCAGTACTTC
CSAKQGGSREQYF
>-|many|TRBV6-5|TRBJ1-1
TGTGCCAGCTTTAATGTAGGTCACACTGAAGCTTTCTTT
CASFNVGHTEAFF
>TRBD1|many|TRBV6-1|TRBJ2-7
TGTGCCAGCAGTGAAGGGACAGGGAGGTACGAGCAGTACTTC
CASSEGTGRYEQYF
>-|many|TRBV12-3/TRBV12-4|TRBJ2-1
TGTGCCAGCAGTTTAACGGGTCATGAGCAGTTCTTC
CASSLTGHEQFF
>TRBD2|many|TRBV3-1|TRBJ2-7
TGTGCCAGCAGCCATGTGACTAGCGGGGGGATCTCCTACGAGCAGTACTTC
CASSHVTSGGISYEQYF
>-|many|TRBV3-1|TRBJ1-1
TGTGCCAGCAGCCCTGACAAGAACACTGAAGCTTTCTTT
CASSPDKNTEAFF
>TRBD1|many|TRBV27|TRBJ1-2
TGTGCCAGCAGCATAGGGGAGGGGGGGACAGTGGCTTTGGATGGCTACACCTTC
CASSIGEGGTVALDGYTF
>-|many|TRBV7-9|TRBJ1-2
TGTGCCAGCAGCTTAGCTGACAGATCTAACTATGGCTACACCTTC
CASSLADRSNYGYTF
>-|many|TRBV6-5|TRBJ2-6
TGTGCCAGCAGTCGAGACAGCTCTGGGGCCAACGTCCTGACTTTC
CASSRDSSGANVLTF
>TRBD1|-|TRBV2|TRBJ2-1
TGTGCCAGCAGTTACGACAGGGTTGAGCAGTTCTTC
CASSYDRVEQFF
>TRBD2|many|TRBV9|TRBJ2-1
TGTGCCAGCAGCGTAGTCGGACTAGCGGGGGGCAATGAGCAGTTCTTC
CASSVVGLAGGNEQFF
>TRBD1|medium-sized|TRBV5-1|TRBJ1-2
TGCGCCAGCAGCCCGGGACAGGGGGGCTATGGCTACACCTTC
CASSPGQGGYGYTF
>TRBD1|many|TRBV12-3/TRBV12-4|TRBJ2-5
TGTGCCAGCAGTTTCAGGACAGGGGTACGGGAGACCCAGTACTTC
CASSFRTGVRETQYF